This T cell receptor (beta chain) originates from a study of siplizumab effects on memory and regulatory T cells. Worth noting for this clone: Antigen: not known.

Study-wide findings and caveats: Suppression by proliferating Tregs derived from siplizumab cultures was not verified. Fewer alloreactive sequences mapped to unstimulated CD4+ memory cells under siplizumab.

Profiling relied on immunoSEQ multiplex PCR, and the TCRdb table lists in-frame clones only, not all of them. Here the sample spans some 110,000 clones, approximately 94% being singletons. Germline-derived CDR1 and CDR2 are GTSNPN and SVGIG (reference sequence). The CDR3 consists of 17 residues. V was shortened by 1 base and J by 6 bases, with 24 bases between the two germline ends. Sequences were obtained from non-Treg CD4+ T cells sorted from blood. The rearrangement uses TRBV30 and TRBJ1-2; D is uncertain. This clonotype was obtained from a human donor in good health. The CDR3, as DNA: TGTGCCTGGAGTGAAGAGTTAGCACGGCTGGTACAAGATGGCTACACCTTC. This codes for CAWSEELARLVQDGYTF. The full variable domain, in which reference TRBV30 and TRBJ1-2 provide the parts outside the CDR3, is SQTIHQWPATLVQPVGSPLSLECTVEGTSNPNLYWYRQAAGRGLQLLFYSVGIGQISSEVPQNLSASRPQDRQFILSSKKLLLSDSGFYLCAWSEELARLVQDGYTFGSGTRLTVV.